The rows below give T cell receptor beta chains drawn from one sample of a study of blood T cell repertoires in COVID-19. Here immunoSEQ multiplex PCR was the method, and the copy in TCRdb shows in-frame clones only, minus some. Of some 240,000 clones listed, approximately 82% are singletons. Material: peripheral blood. These receptor sequences come from a woman aged 40 to 50 who had recovered from COVID-19. CDR3s include the opening cysteine and the closing phenylalanine or tryptophan. The D gene is left open where the match is weak. Rows give clone size only sometimes, using once, few, many, or a class for an expanded clone.

j_gene: TRBJ2-1; abundance: few; d_gene: .; v_gene: TRBV11-3; CDR3aa: CASSSGSGELDEQFF; CDR3nt: TGTGCCAGCAGCTCGGGGTCAGGGGAGTTAGATGAGCAGTTCTTC
j_gene: TRBJ2-3; abundance: once; d_gene: .; v_gene: TRBV4-3; CDR3aa: CASSQSGGTDTQYF; CDR3nt: TGCGCCAGCAGCCAATCGGGGGGCACAGATACGCAGTATTTT
j_gene: TRBJ2-7; abundance: .; d_gene: .; v_gene: TRBV11-3; CDR3aa: CASSLASGYEQYF; CDR3nt: TGTGCCAGCAGCTTAGCTTCAGGGTACGAGCAGTACTTC
j_gene: TRBJ2-7; abundance: .; d_gene: .; v_gene: TRBV5-1; CDR3aa: CASSLTIQGSYEQYF; CDR3nt: TGCGCCAGCAGCCTTACCATACAGGGCTCCTACGAGCAGTACTTC
j_gene: TRBJ2-1; abundance: .; d_gene: TRBD2; v_gene: TRBV9; CDR3aa: CASTSSGGAYNEQFF; CDR3nt: TGTGCCAGCACCTCTAGCGGGGGGGCCTACAATGAGCAGTTCTTC
j_gene: TRBJ1-1; abundance: .; d_gene: .; v_gene: TRBV18; CDR3aa: CASSPILLRGSTEAFF; CDR3nt: TGTGCCAGCTCACCCATATTACTCAGGGGTAGCACTGAAGCTTTCTTT
j_gene: TRBJ1-2; abundance: many; d_gene: TRBD1; v_gene: TRBV2; CDR3aa: CASRADRGSNYGYTF; CDR3nt: TGTGCCAGCAGGGCTGACAGGGGGTCCAACTATGGCTACACCTTC
j_gene: TRBJ1-5; abundance: .; d_gene: .; v_gene: TRBV28; CDR3aa: CASSRPGYYSNQPQHF; CDR3nt: TGTGCCAGCAGTCGTCCGGGGTACTATAGCAATCAGCCCCAGCATTTT
j_gene: TRBJ1-2; abundance: few; d_gene: .; v_gene: TRBV7-9; CDR3aa: CASSLGAFYGYTF; CDR3nt: TGTGCCAGCAGCCTTGGGGCATTCTATGGCTACACCTTC
j_gene: TRBJ1-1; abundance: few; d_gene: .; v_gene: TRBV7-2; CDR3aa: CASSLVPRSAEAFF; CDR3nt: TGTGCCAGCAGCTTAGTGCCGCGGTCTGCTGAAGCTTTCTTT
j_gene: TRBJ1-2; abundance: .; d_gene: .; v_gene: TRBV5-1; CDR3aa: CASSPLNREGGYTF; CDR3nt: TGCGCCAGCAGCCCCCTTAACAGGGAAGGTGGCTACACCTTC
j_gene: TRBJ1-1; abundance: .; d_gene: .; v_gene: TRBV5-1; CDR3aa: CASSFLNRAETNTEAFF; CDR3nt: TGCGCCAGCAGCTTTCTAAACAGGGCGGAAACGAACACTGAAGCTTTCTTT
j_gene: TRBJ2-1; abundance: .; d_gene: .; v_gene: TRBV5-1; CDR3aa: CASSLDGNSYNEQFF; CDR3nt: TGCGCCAGCAGCTTGGACGGGAACTCCTACAATGAGCAGTTCTTC
j_gene: TRBJ1-4; abundance: once; d_gene: TRBD1; v_gene: TRBV2; CDR3aa: CASSVQGSNEKLFF; CDR3nt: TGTGCCAGCAGTGTACAGGGGTCTAATGAAAAACTGTTTTTT
j_gene: TRBJ1-2; abundance: .; d_gene: .; v_gene: TRBV3-1/TRBV3-2; CDR3aa: CASSQDRTNGYTF; CDR3nt: TGTGCCAGCAGCCAAGACAGGACAAATGGCTACACCTTC
j_gene: TRBJ2-7; abundance: .; d_gene: .; v_gene: TRBV19; CDR3aa: CASSISGNMDEQYF; CDR3nt: TGTGCCAGTAGTATATCAGGGAATATGGACGAGCAGTACTTC
j_gene: TRBJ1-2; abundance: .; d_gene: .; v_gene: TRBV30; CDR3aa: CAWSYGANYGYTF; CDR3nt: TGTGCCTGGAGTTACGGGGCTAACTATGGCTACACCTTC
j_gene: TRBJ2-2; abundance: once; d_gene: .; v_gene: TRBV5-1; CDR3aa: CASSVEGQGLTGELFF; CDR3nt: TGCGCCAGCAGCGTGGAGGGCCAGGGATTAACCGGGGAGCTGTTTTTT
j_gene: TRBJ1-1; abundance: .; d_gene: TRBD1; v_gene: TRBV2; CDR3aa: CASTVGRDSEAFF; CDR3nt: TGTGCCAGCACCGTGGGACGGGACAGTGAAGCTTTCTTT
j_gene: TRBJ2-3; abundance: .; d_gene: .; v_gene: TRBV5-1; CDR3aa: CASSRLAVGTDTQYF; CDR3nt: TGCGCCAGCAGCCGACTCGCCGTGGGCACAGATACGCAGTATTTT
j_gene: TRBJ2-1; abundance: .; d_gene: TRBD2; v_gene: TRBV7-2; CDR3aa: CASSLVGLPSGGYNEQFF; CDR3nt: TGTGCCAGCAGCTTAGTTGGCCTACCTAGCGGGGGTTACAATGAGCAGTTCTTC
j_gene: TRBJ2-3; abundance: .; d_gene: .; v_gene: TRBV6-5; CDR3aa: CASSYSPEITDTQYF; CDR3nt: TGTGCCAGCAGTTACTCGCCAGAAATCACAGATACGCAGTATTTT
j_gene: TRBJ2-7; abundance: .; d_gene: .; v_gene: TRBV6-2/TRBV6-3; CDR3aa: CASSYSPSRRSYEQYF; CDR3nt: TGTGCCAGCAGTTACAGCCCCTCTAGGAGGTCCTACGAGCAGTACTTC
j_gene: TRBJ2-3; abundance: .; d_gene: .; v_gene: TRBV5-1; CDR3aa: CASSRWAGNMADTQYF; CDR3nt: TGCGCCAGCAGCCGGTGGGCGGGGAACATGGCAGATACGCAGTATTTT
j_gene: TRBJ1-2; abundance: .; d_gene: .; v_gene: TRBV5-6; CDR3aa: CASEPGAYRPGGEGQGYTF; CDR3nt: TGTGCCAGCGAACCCGGGGCCTACCGCCCCGGGGGGGAAGGGCAGGGCTACACCTTC
j_gene: TRBJ1-1; abundance: once; d_gene: .; v_gene: TRBV4-3; CDR3aa: CASSQDRLQNTEAFF; CDR3nt: TGCGCCAGCAGCCAAGACAGGTTACAGAACACTGAAGCTTTCTTT
j_gene: TRBJ2-2; abundance: .; d_gene: TRBD1; v_gene: TRBV30; CDR3aa: CAWSGGQGAYTGELFF; CDR3nt: TGTGCCTGGAGCGGAGGACAGGGGGCCTACACCGGGGAGCTGTTTTTT
j_gene: TRBJ2-2; abundance: few; d_gene: TRBD2; v_gene: TRBV9; CDR3aa: CASSVSGGFTGELFF; CDR3nt: TGTGCCAGCAGCGTTAGCGGGGGGTTTACCGGGGAGCTGTTTTTT
j_gene: TRBJ1-2; abundance: few; d_gene: TRBD1; v_gene: TRBV4-3; CDR3aa: CASSQGSTGGLGYTF; CDR3nt: TGCGCCAGCAGCCAAGGATCGACAGGGGGGTTAGGCTACACCTTC
j_gene: TRBJ2-7; abundance: .; d_gene: TRBD2; v_gene: TRBV6-5; CDR3aa: CASIGGSSYEQYF; CDR3nt: TGTGCCAGCATCGGCGGGAGCTCCTACGAGCAGTACTTC
j_gene: TRBJ1-5; abundance: .; d_gene: .; v_gene: TRBV10-2; CDR3aa: CASRQGLEQPQHF; CDR3nt: TGCGCCAGCAGACAGGGCCTTGAGCAGCCCCAGCATTTT
j_gene: TRBJ2-1; abundance: .; d_gene: TRBD2; v_gene: TRBV4-2; CDR3aa: CASSQARGTSGTYNEQFF; CDR3nt: TGTGCCAGCTCCCAAGCACGCGGGACTAGCGGTACCTACAATGAGCAGTTCTTC
j_gene: TRBJ1-2; abundance: .; d_gene: TRBD1; v_gene: TRBV19; CDR3aa: CASSMVGSGGNYTF; CDR3nt: TGTGCCAGTAGTATGGTCGGCTCAGGGGGGAACTACACCTTC
j_gene: TRBJ1-1; abundance: once; d_gene: .; v_gene: TRBV18; CDR3aa: CASSPPGDTEAFF; CDR3nt: TGTGCCAGCTCACCACCGGGAGACACTGAAGCTTTCTTT
j_gene: TRBJ2-1; abundance: .; d_gene: .; v_gene: TRBV10-1; CDR3aa: CAIPSYNEQFF; CDR3nt: TGCGCCATTCCGAGTTACAATGAGCAGTTCTTC
j_gene: TRBJ2-5; abundance: .; d_gene: .; v_gene: TRBV6-2/TRBV6-3; CDR3aa: CASSSLAYQETQYF; CDR3nt: TGTGCCAGCAGTTCCCTAGCGTACCAAGAGACCCAGTACTTC
j_gene: TRBJ1-5; abundance: .; d_gene: .; v_gene: TRBV6-1; CDR3aa: CASSEHDPRGGQPQHF; CDR3nt: TGTGCCAGCAGTGAACACGACCCCCGGGGGGGTCAGCCCCAGCATTTT
j_gene: TRBJ2-3; abundance: .; d_gene: TRBD1; v_gene: TRBV19; CDR3aa: CASSKSGGSRSTDTQYF; CDR3nt: TGTGCCAGTAGTAAGTCAGGGGGTTCGCGTAGCACAGATACGCAGTATTTT
j_gene: TRBJ2-7; abundance: .; d_gene: .; v_gene: TRBV6-2/TRBV6-3; CDR3aa: CASSFHLGEQYF; CDR3nt: TGTGCCAGCAGTTTTCACCTCGGCGAGCAGTACTTC
j_gene: TRBJ2-5; abundance: .; d_gene: .; v_gene: TRBV6-6; CDR3aa: CASSPEETQYF; CDR3nt: TGTGCCAGCAGCCCAGAAGAGACCCAGTACTTC
j_gene: TRBJ2-2; abundance: once; d_gene: TRBD2; v_gene: TRBV5-1; CDR3aa: CASSSSGGPYTGELFF; CDR3nt: TGCGCCAGCAGCTCCAGCGGGGGGCCTTACACCGGGGAGCTGTTTTTT
j_gene: TRBJ2-1; abundance: once; d_gene: .; v_gene: TRBV15; CDR3aa: CATSRAIQGWNEQFF; CDR3nt: TGTGCCACCAGCAGAGCTATTCAGGGGTGGAATGAGCAGTTCTTC
j_gene: TRBJ1-2; abundance: .; d_gene: TRBD1; v_gene: TRBV19; CDR3aa: CATLRGTGGYGYTF; CDR3nt: TGTGCCACCCTTCGAGGGACAGGGGGCTATGGCTACACCTTC
j_gene: TRBJ1-1; abundance: .; d_gene: .; v_gene: TRBV12-3/TRBV12-4; CDR3aa: CASSSQKNTEAFF; CDR3nt: TGTGCCAGCAGTTCGCAGAAGAACACTGAAGCTTTCTTT
j_gene: TRBJ1-5; abundance: .; d_gene: TRBD1; v_gene: TRBV19; CDR3aa: CASSPHRDRANQPQHF; CDR3nt: TGTGCCAGTAGTCCCCACCGGGACAGGGCGAATCAGCCCCAGCATTTT
j_gene: TRBJ2-7; abundance: .; d_gene: .; v_gene: TRBV6-5; CDR3aa: CASRKTSSYEQYF; CDR3nt: TGTGCCAGCAGAAAGACTAGCTCCTACGAGCAGTACTTC
j_gene: TRBJ2-3; abundance: .; d_gene: .; v_gene: TRBV5-4; CDR3aa: CASTFDSAVTDTQYF; CDR3nt: TGTGCCAGCACTTTCGACTCCGCGGTCACAGATACGCAGTATTTT
j_gene: TRBJ1-2; abundance: .; d_gene: .; v_gene: TRBV18; CDR3aa: CASSSIAAGSFGYTF; CDR3nt: TGTGCCAGCTCATCAATAGCAGCGGGTTCATTCGGCTACACCTTC
j_gene: TRBJ2-7; abundance: .; d_gene: .; v_gene: TRBV6-5; CDR3aa: CASRGSSYEQYF; CDR3nt: TGTGCCAGCAGGGGGAGCTCCTACGAGCAGTACTTC
j_gene: TRBJ2-5; abundance: once; d_gene: TRBD1; v_gene: TRBV6-5; CDR3aa: CASSPGQGRGETQYF; CDR3nt: TGTGCCAGCAGCCCCGGACAGGGGAGAGGGGAGACCCAGTACTTC
j_gene: TRBJ1-1; abundance: .; d_gene: .; v_gene: TRBV3-1/TRBV3-2; CDR3aa: CASTRRTMNTEAFF; CDR3nt: TGTGCCAGCACGAGACGTACTATGAACACTGAAGCTTTCTTT
j_gene: TRBJ2-3; abundance: .; d_gene: .; v_gene: TRBV7-2; CDR3aa: CASSLQGLRTDTQYF; CDR3nt: TGTGCCAGCAGCTTACAAGGACTCAGGACAGATACGCAGTATTTT
j_gene: TRBJ2-7; abundance: .; d_gene: TRBD1; v_gene: TRBV5-1; CDR3aa: CASSSQTGGYEQYF; CDR3nt: TGCGCCAGCAGCTCTCAGACAGGGGGCTACGAGCAGTACTTC
j_gene: TRBJ2-3; abundance: .; d_gene: TRBD2; v_gene: TRBV30; CDR3aa: CAWSPLAGGFDTQYF; CDR3nt: TGTGCCTGGAGTCCACTAGCGGGGGGTTTCGATACGCAGTATTTT
j_gene: TRBJ1-4; abundance: .; d_gene: .; v_gene: TRBV5-1; CDR3aa: CASRRAGEEKLFF; CDR3nt: TGCGCCAGCAGGCGAGCAGGGGAGGAAAAACTGTTTTTT